This record looks at one TCR beta chain sequence and its context. Its matching antigen is unknown. TCRdb keeps only in-frame clones here, not all; method: immunoSEQ multiplex PCR. The data hold about 77,000 clones, with around nine tenths observed a single time. This CDR3 has 16 residues. The J segment lost 4 bases and the V segment lost 0 bases, leaving 7 bases of the junction unmatched. The germline V gene has CDR1 MRHNA and CDR2 SNTAGT. The data were taken from a study of OX40 agonist ivuxolimab in advanced cancers. Across the study: Of mixed ages from 23 to 79 and averaging 60 years, the group was just under 85% male.

Excluded were patients having autoimmune disease history or systemic immunosuppression. Study observations and caveats: Also showing low normalized T-cell clonal expansion were some of the nonresponders.

This sequence joins TRBV6-4 and TRBJ1-1, with 8 bases fitting TRBD1. The clonotype was recovered from an adult with an advanced solid tumor such as melanoma, head and neck, liver or kidney cancer. Sequencing was performed on CD4+ or CD8+ T cells sorted from blood, taken in a trial of the OX40 agonist ivuxolimab. The CDR3 DNA is TGTGCCAGCAGTGACTCGATGGTCAGGGGGCCCACTGAAGCTTTCTTT. Protein: CASSDSMVRGPTEAFF.